This entry describes one TCR beta chain. The assay was immunoSEQ multiplex PCR, and TCRdb's table has in-frame clones only and misses some. The sample records 38,000 or so clones, about 93% being singletons. The entry originates in a study of T cell changes during pregnancy in multiple sclerosis. This CDR3 region has 15 residues. Germline V lookup: CDR1 SGHTA, CDR2 FQGTGA. J was trimmed by 9 bases and V by 1 base; bases with no gene match: 9. The sequence derives from a female donor with multiple sclerosis, enrolled in a pregnancy study. Here the sequenced sample was CD4+ T cells from peripheral blood mononuclear cells, taken in the third trimester of pregnancy. The chain has TRBV7-3 and TRBJ2-5; 9 nucleotides align to TRBD2. The CDR3: CASSLKGSSGVPQYF. Written as DNA, the CDR3 is TGTGCCAGCAGCTTAAAGGGTTCTAGCGGGGTCCCCCAGTACTTC.